The T cell receptor (beta chain) described here comes from a study of blood T cell repertoires in COVID-19. In the study overall: The United States, Italy and Spain provided the acute and convalescent COVID-19 samples. T cells, B-cell-depleted T cells, or PBMCs supplied cDNA or gDNA.

Study processing details: Amplified reference gene primers provided the basis for estimating nucleated cell counts. Assay: immunoSEQ multiplex PCR; the TCRdb copy retains only in-frame clones and omits some. V, J and clone size reflect that table, while D and trimming were determined from the DNA. The data show around 280,000 clones, with just under 85% seen just once and 4.1% held by the top ten. This CDR3 contains 14 residues. V lost 6 bases and J lost 0, with 9 bases in between. Germline values: CDR1 LNHDA, CDR2 SQIVND (reference sequence). Sequenced input: peripheral blood. The TCR originated in a woman in her forties or fifties with active or convalescent COVID-19. The chain has TRBV19 and TRBJ2-1, with a weak D call TRBD2 (6 bases). The CDR3 bases are TGTGCCAGTAGACGGGGAGGCTCCTACAATGAGCAGTTCTTC. This codes for CASRRGGSYNEQFF.